This TCR beta chain emerged from a study of cytomegalovirus exposure and HLA in healthy donors. Study at large: Inside one of the first data releases sat about 85 million unique TCRs taken from HLA-typed donors.

CDR1 and CDR2 (germline): SGHRS, YFSETQ. There are 15 residues in the CDR3. J lost 5 bases, V lost 3 bases, and 4 bases had no gene match. A note on this clone: What it binds is not known.

The PCR made use of 60 Vbeta and 13 Jbeta primers. Sequenced by immunoSEQ multiplex PCR; TCRdb stores in-frame clones only, minus some. The sample gives about 130,000 clones, roughly four fifths of which show up once; 5.9% is in the top ten. Study-level results: In vitro experiments confirmed that three CMV-associated chains were specific for CMV antigens. Researchers left out some V segments, among them TRBV6-2 and TRBV6-3, as indistinguishable.

All the people who gave samples were healthy bone marrow donors. Input material: PBMCs. This receptor was taken from a middle-aged woman in good health and CMV-seropositive. V is TRBV5-1 and J is TRBJ2-5, with 13 bases lining up with TRBD2. The CDR3 here is CASSYTSGGDETQYF. The CDR3 coding sequence is TGCGCCAGCAGCTACACTAGCGGGGGGGATGAGACCCAGTACTTC.